This passage covers 11 T cell receptor beta chains from one sample sequenced in a study of breast tumors, draining lymph nodes, adjacent tissues (dated by TCRdb to 2015 to 2016). Lymph node samples were obtained from the axillary draining lymph nodes of breast cancer patients. Library prep was done by multiplex PCR. The run used an Illumina HiSeq 2000. TCRdb cleaned the public reads at Q25 with fastp, built clones with MiXCR and kept in-frame beta chains. CDR3 protein duplicates are merged, each entry listing the most common genes and DNA. For this sample there are 270,000 or so distinct CDR3 sequences; 30% to 35% appear just once. The ten most abundant clones make up 1.1% of the sample. Sequencing was carried out using axillary lymph node tissue. The source of these receptors is a female donor with breast cancer. Some clones in this sample may be carry-over from other donors' samples.

This clonotype was counted a single time. This may stem from a read error, because a much larger clone lies one nucleotide away. The chain couples TRBV7-8 to TRBJ2-5; D possibly corresponds to TRBD2 (5 bases). The CDR3 length is 17 residues. Per germline, CDR1 SGHVS and CDR2 FQNEAQ. This CDR3 reads CASRQDWVRSGQETQYF. As DNA, the CDR3 is TGCGCCAGCAGGCAAGATTGGGTCCGATCGGGACAAGAGACCCAGTACTTC.

The chain combines TRBV20-1 with TRBJ2-2; TRBD2 aligns across 9 bases. The CDR3 has 16 amino acids. V lost 5 bases, J lost 0 bases, and 7 bases stayed unmatched. CDR1 and CDR2 (germline): DFQATT, SNEGSKA (reference sequence). CDR3 nucleotides: TGCAGTGCTGCTCGTCTAGCGGGGCCGAACACCGGGGAGCTGTTTTTT. It translates to CSAARLAGPNTGELFF.

This clonotype was recorded many times. One end of the junction is discordant with germline, which a read error may explain. The chain has TRBV7-7 and TRBJ2-3; 7 nucleotides match TRBD2. CDR1 and CDR2 from the germline V gene are SSHAT and FNYEAQ (reference sequence). This CDR3 has 14 amino acids. The CDR3 here is CASSFSGPTDTQYF. CDR3 in DNA: TGTGCTAGCAGCTTTAGCGGGCCCACAGATACGCAGTATTTT. Filled out from reference TRBV7-7 and TRBJ2-3, the complete variable domain reads GAGVSQSPRYKVTKRGQDVTLRCDPISSHATLYWYQQALGQGPEFLTYFNYEAQPDKSGLPSDRFSAERPEGSISTLTIQRTEQRDSAMYRCASSFSGPTDTQYFGPGTRLTVL.

Of note for this clonotype: This could be a read error, since a much larger clone is one nucleotide away. The chain links TRBV7-2 to TRBJ2-1; D may match TRBD1 or TRBD2 (5 bases each). This CDR3 has 14 residues. Germline V lookup: CDR1 SGHTA, CDR2 FQGNSA. Trimming removed 5 bases from V and 9 bases from J, with 17 bases in between. In DNA form, the CDR3 reads TGTGCCAGCAGCGCCAGCGGCAGGGCCGGTGAGCAGTTCTTC. Amino acid sequence: CASSASGRAGEQFF.

The chain couples TRBV5-6 to TRBJ2-5, with 10 bases identical to TRBD2. V lost 2 bases, J lost 5 bases, and 9 bases stayed unmatched. This CDR3 is built from 16 residues. Germline V CDR1 and CDR2: SGHDT, YYEEEE. DNA of the CDR3: TGTGCCAGCAGCTTCAGCGTGCTAGCGGGAGCTGAGACCCAGTACTTC. Protein: CASSFSVLAGAETQYF.

A word on this clonotype: This may come from a read error, since a much larger clone is one base off. This chain joins TRBV27 and TRBJ1-2; D might be TRBD1 (5 bases). This CDR3 has 13 amino acids. CDR1 MNHEY and CDR2 SMNVEV come from the germline V gene (reference sequence). Written as DNA, the CDR3 is TGTGCCAGCGGTTTAGAAGGGACTTATGGCTACACCTTC. Its protein is CASGLEGTYGYTF.

About this clonotype itself: This may come from a read error, since a much larger clone is one base off. The CDR3 ends on some other residue instead of the conserved phenylalanine or tryptophan, so this is likely a read error. This chain uses TRBV20-1 with TRBJ2-7; D may be TRBD1 or TRBD2 (6 bases each). The CDR3 is 16 amino acids. Looked up from germline, CDR1 is DFQATT and CDR2 is SNEGSKA (reference sequence). V gave up 1 base and J gave up 2 bases, with 18 bases separating them. Here the CDR3 DNA reads TGCAGTGCTAGAGTAGTTGGGGGGCCAGCCACCTACGAGCAGTACCTC. The encoded protein is CSARVVGGPATYEQYL.

A note on this clonotype: A much larger clone differs from this one at a single base, so this may be a read error. The chain joins TRBV12-3 or TRBV12-4 to TRBJ2-2, with 7 bases that match TRBD2. This CDR3 comprises 16 residues. This CDR3 reads CATGSSGLGGSGELFF. The DNA of the CDR3 is TGTGCTACCGGGTCTAGCGGACTGGGGGGGAGCGGGGAGCTGTTTTTT.

This clonotype has a count of ten or more. V gene TRBV2 combines with J gene TRBJ2-5; D not certain. The CDR3 has 12 amino acids. V lost 4 bases, J lost 7 bases, and 10 bases lay in between. Germline values: CDR1 SNHLY, CDR2 FYNNEI. The chain's CDR3 is CASSVRGLTQYF. The CDR3 DNA follows: TGTGCCAGCAGTGTTCGCGGTTTGACCCAGTACTTC.

Ten or more counts support this clonotype. This rearrangement joins TRBV20-1 to TRBJ2-7, with D perhaps TRBD2 (6 bases). CDR3 length equals 13 residues. From germline, CDR1 is DFQATT and CDR2 SNEGSKA (reference sequence). V gave up 6 bases and J gave up 4 bases, with 16 bases separating them. CDR3 in DNA: TGCAGTGCGTCTACGGGGACTGATTACGAGCAGTACTTC. It codes for CSASTGTDYEQYF.

This clonotype turned up a few times. A much more abundant neighbour one base away suggests this may be a read error. J is TRBJ2-7 and V is TRBV20-1; D remains unclear. The CDR3 spans 11 residues. Germline CDR1 reads DFQATT; CDR2 reads SNEGSKA (reference sequence). CDR3 coding DNA: TGCAGTGCTAGTCTCGTATACGAGCAGTCCTTC. This codes for CSASLVYEQSF.